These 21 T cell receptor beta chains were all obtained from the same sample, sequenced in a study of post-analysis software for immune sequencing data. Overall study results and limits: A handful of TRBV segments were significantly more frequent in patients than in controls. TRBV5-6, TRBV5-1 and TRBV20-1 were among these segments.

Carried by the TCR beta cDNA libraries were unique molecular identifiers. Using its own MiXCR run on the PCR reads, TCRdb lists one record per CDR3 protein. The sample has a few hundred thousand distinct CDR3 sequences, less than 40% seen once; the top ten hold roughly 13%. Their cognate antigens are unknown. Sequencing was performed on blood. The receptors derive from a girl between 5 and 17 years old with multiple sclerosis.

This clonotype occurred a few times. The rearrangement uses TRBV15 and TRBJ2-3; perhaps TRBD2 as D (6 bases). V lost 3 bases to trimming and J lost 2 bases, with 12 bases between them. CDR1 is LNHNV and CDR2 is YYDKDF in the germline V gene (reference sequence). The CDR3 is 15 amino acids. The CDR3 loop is CATSRLGDSTDTQYF. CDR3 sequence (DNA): TGTGCCACCAGCAGGCTGGGGGACTCCACAGATACGCAGTATTTT. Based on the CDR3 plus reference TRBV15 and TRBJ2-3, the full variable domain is DAMVIQNPRYQVTQFGKPVTLSCSQTLNHNVMYWYQQKSSQAPKLLFHYYDKDFNNEADTPDNFQSRRPNTSFCFLDIRSPGLGDTAMYLCATSRLGDSTDTQYFGPGTRLTVL.

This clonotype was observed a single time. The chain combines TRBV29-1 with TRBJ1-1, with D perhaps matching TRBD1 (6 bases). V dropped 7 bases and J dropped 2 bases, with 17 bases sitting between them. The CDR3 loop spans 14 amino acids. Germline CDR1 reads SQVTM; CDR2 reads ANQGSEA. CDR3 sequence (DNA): TGCAGCGGGTCCGCCAGGGGCGCAAACACTGAAGCTTTCTTT. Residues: CSGSARGANTEAFF.

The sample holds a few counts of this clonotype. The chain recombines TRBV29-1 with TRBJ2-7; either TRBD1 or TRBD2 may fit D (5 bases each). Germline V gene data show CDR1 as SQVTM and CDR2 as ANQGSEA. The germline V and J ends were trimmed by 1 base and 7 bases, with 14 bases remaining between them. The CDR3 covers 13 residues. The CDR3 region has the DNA TGCAGCGTTGAAGGGGGTACAGGCGGGGAGCAGTACTTC. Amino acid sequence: CSVEGGTGGEQYF.

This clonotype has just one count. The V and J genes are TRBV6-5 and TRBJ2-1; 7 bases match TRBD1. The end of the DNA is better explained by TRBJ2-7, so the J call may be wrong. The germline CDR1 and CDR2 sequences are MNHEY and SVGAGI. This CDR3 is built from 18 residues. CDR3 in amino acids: CASSSSRREGTVVYEQYF. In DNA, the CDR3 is TGTGCCAGCAGTTCAAGCCGACGAGAAGGGACAGTTGTCTACGAGCAGTACTTC.

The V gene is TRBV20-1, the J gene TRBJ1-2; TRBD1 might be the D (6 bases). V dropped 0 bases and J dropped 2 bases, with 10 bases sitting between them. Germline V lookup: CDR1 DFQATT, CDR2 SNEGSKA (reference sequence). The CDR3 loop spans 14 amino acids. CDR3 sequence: CSARDGDINYGYTF. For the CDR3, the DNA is TGCAGTGCTAGAGATGGGGACATAAACTATGGCTACACCTTC.

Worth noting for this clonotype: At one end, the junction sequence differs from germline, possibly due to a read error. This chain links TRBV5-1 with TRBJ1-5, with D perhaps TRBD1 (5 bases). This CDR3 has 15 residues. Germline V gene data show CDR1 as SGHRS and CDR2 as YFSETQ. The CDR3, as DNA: TGCGCCAGCAGCGACGGGACCGGTAGCAATCAACCCCAGCATTTT. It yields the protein CASSDGTGSNQPQHF. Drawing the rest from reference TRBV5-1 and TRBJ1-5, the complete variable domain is KAGVTQTPRYLIKTRGQQVTLSCSPISGHRSVSWYQQTPGQGLQFLFEYFSETQRNKGNFPGRFSGRQFSNSRSEMNVSTLELGDSALYLCASSDGTGSNQPQHFGDGTRLSIL.

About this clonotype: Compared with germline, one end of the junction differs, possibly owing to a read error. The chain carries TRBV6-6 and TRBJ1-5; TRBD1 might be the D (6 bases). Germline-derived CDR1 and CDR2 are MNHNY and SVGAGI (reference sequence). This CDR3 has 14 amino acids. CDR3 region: CASDTGHSDQPQHF. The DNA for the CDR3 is TGTGCCAGCGACACGGGACATAGCGATCAGCCCCAGCATTTT.

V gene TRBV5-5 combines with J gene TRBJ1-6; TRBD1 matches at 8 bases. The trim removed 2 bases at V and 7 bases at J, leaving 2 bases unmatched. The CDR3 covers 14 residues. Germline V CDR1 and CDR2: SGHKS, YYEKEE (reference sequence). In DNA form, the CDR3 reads TGTGCCAGCAGCTTTAGGACAGGGAATTCACCCCTCCACTTT. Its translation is CASSFRTGNSPLHF.

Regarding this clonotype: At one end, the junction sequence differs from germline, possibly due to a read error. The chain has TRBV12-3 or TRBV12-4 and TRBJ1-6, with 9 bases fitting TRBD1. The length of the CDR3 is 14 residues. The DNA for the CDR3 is TGTGCCAGCAGTTTGGGACAGGGTAATTCGCCCCCCCACTTT. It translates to CASSLGQGNSPPHF.

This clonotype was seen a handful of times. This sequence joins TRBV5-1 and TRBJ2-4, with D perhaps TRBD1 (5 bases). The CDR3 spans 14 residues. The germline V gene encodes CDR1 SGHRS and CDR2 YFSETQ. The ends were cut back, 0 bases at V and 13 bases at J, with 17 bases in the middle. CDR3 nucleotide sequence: TGCGCCAGCAGCTTGGGACAGCGCTTATACGGGCAGTACTTC. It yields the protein CASSLGQRLYGQYF.

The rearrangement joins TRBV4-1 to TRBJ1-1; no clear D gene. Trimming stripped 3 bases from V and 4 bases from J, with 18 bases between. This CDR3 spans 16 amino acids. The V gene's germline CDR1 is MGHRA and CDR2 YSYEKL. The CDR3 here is CASSHPRREGGTEAFF. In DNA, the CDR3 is TGCGCCAGCAGCCACCCCCGTAGGGAGGGAGGCACTGAAGCTTTCTTT.

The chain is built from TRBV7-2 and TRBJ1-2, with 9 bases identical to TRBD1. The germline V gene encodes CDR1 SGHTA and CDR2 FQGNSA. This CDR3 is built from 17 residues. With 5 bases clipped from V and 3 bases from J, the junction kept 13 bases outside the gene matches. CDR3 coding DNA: TGTGCCAGCAGCCTCGATTTGACAGGGGGAAGGGACTATGGCTACACCTTC. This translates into CASSLDLTGGRDYGYTF. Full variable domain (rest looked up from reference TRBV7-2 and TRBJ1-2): GAGVSQSPSNKVTEKGKDVELRCDPISGHTALYWYRQSLGQGLEFLIYFQGNSAPDKSGLPSDRFSAERTGGSVSTLTIQRTQQEDSAVYLCASSLDLTGGRDYGYTFGSGTRLTVV.

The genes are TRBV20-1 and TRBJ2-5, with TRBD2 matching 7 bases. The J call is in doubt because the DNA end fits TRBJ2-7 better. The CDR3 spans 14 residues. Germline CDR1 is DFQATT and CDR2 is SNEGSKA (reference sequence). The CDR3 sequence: CSALGPPGGYEQYF. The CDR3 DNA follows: TGCAGTGCTCTGGGCCCGCCGGGGGGTTACGAGCAGTACTTC.

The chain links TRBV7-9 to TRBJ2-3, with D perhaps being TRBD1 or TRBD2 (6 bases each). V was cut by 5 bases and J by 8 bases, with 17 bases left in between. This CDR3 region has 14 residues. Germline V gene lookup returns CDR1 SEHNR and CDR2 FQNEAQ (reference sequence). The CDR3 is CASSPVGGRFTQYF. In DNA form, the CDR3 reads TGTGCCAGCAGCCCTGTGGGGGGCCGGTTTACGCAGTATTTT. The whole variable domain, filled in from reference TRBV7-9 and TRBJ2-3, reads DTGVSQNPRHKITKRGQNVTFRCDPISEHNRLYWYRQTLGQGPEFLTYFQNEAQLEKSRLLSDRFSAERPKGSFSTLEIQRTEQGDSAMYLCASSPVGGRFTQYFGPGTRLTVL.

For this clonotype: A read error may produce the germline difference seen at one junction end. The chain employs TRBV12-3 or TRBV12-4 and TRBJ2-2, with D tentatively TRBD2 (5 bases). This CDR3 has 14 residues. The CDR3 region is CASSQAYHTGERFF. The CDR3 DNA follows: TGTGCCAGCAGCCAAGCCTACCACACCGGGGAGCGGTTTTTT.

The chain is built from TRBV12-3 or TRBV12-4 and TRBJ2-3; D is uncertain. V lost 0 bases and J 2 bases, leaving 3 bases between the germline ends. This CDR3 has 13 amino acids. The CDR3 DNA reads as TGTGCCAGCAGTTTAGCTTACACAGATACGCAGTATTTT. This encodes CASSLAYTDTQYF.

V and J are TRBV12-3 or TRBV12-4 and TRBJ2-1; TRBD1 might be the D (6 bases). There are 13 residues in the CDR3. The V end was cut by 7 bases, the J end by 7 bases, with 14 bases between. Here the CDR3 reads CASTPGQTNEQFF. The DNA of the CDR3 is TGTGCCAGCACCCCGGGACAAACGAATGAGCAGTTCTTC.

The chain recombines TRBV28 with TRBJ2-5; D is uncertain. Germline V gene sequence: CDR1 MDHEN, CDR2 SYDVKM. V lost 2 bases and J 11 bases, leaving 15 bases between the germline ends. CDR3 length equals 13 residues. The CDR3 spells CASSLMMGNEQYF. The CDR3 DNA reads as TGTGCCAGCAGTTTAATGATGGGCAATGAGCAGTACTTC. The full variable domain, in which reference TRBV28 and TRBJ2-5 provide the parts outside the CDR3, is DVKVTQSSRYLVKRTGEKVFLECVQDMDHENMFWYRQDPGLGLRLIYFSYDVKMKEKGDIPEGYSVSREKKERFSLILESASTNQTSMYLCASSLMMGNEQYFGPGTRLLVL.

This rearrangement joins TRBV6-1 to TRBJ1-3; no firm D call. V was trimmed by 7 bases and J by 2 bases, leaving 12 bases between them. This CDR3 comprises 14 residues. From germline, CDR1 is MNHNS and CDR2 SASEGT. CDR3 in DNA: TGTGCCAGCACCAGAGGAAGCACTGGAAACACCATATATTTT. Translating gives CASTRGSTGNTIYF.

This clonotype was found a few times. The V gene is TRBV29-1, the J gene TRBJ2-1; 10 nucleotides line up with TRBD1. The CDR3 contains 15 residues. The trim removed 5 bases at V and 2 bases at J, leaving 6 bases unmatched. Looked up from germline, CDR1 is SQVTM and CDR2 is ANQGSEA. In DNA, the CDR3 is TGCAGCGTTCCAACCGGGACAGGGGCCTACAATGAGCAGTTCTTC. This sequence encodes CSVPTGTGAYNEQFF.

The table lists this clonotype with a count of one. CDR3 in DNA: TGTGCCAGCAGCTTAGGGCAGGACGGATACACTGAAGCTTTCTTT. It specifies CASSLGQDGYTEAFF. This chain connects TRBV7-9 to TRBJ1-1; no clear D. The CDR3 totals 15 residues. The germline V and J ends were trimmed by 1 base and 3 bases, with 12 bases remaining between them. Germline lookup yields CDR1 SEHNR and CDR2 FQNEAQ (reference sequence).